These 4 T cell receptor beta chains came from one sample sequenced in a study of cytomegalovirus exposure and HLA in healthy donors. The data were produced by immunoSEQ multiplex PCR, yet TCRdb's version contains in-frame clones alone and is incomplete. The data contain approximately 270,000 clones, roughly 87% of them singletons. The sequenced sample consisted of PBMCs. These receptors were taken from a man aged 18 to 29 in good health and CMV-seropositive.

The chain uses TRBV27 and TRBJ1-2; a weak D match, TRBD1 (5 bases). The CDR3 totals 12 residues. Germline-derived CDR1 and CDR2 are MNHEY and SMNVEV (reference sequence). V lost 7 bases to trimming and J lost 8 bases, with 14 bases between them. CDR3 sequence reads: CASTPGTGGYTF. The CDR3, as DNA: TGTGCCAGCACCCCCGGGACCGGGGGCTACACCTTC.

This rearrangement joins TRBV7-9 to TRBJ2-1; D unresolved. The CDR3 runs to 12 residues. Germline CDR1 is SEHNR and CDR2 is FQNEAQ (reference sequence). Trimming pared 5 bases from V and 8 bases from J, leaving 10 bases between. The CDR3 spells CASSLQSDEQFF. CDR3 DNA sequence: TGTGCCAGCAGCCTGCAGAGCGATGAGCAGTTCTTC.

This clone was seen a single time. The V call is TRBV4-1, the J call TRBJ1-2; D is ambiguous. Germline V lookup: CDR1 MGHRA, CDR2 YSYEKL. Between the trimmed V and J ends, which lost 1 base and 4 bases, there was a span of 7 bases. The CDR3 totals 13 residues. The chain's CDR3 is CASSQGPLYGYTF. The CDR3, as DNA: TGCGCCAGCAGCCAAGGCCCTCTCTATGGCTACACCTTC.

This clone was seen more than once but under ten times. This sequence joins TRBV10-3 and TRBJ2-7, with D possibly being TRBD1 (5 bases). Trimming took 0 bases from V and 5 from J, leaving 11 bases between them. The germline V gene has CDR1 ENHRY and CDR2 SYGVKD. CDR3 length: 14 amino acids. The CDR3 sequence: CAISESRQLDEQYF. CDR3 in DNA: TGTGCCATCAGTGAGTCGAGACAGTTAGACGAGCAGTACTTC.